Below are 27 T cell receptor beta chains sequenced from a single sample in a study of read filtering for tumor transcriptome and immune sequencing. Molecular barcoded adaptors covering alpha/delta and beta/gamma chains were used on 400 to 450 ng RNA. TCRdb redid the calling of the reads with MiXCR, one entry per CDR3 protein. Among about 130,000 distinct CDR3 sequences listed, 10% to 15% were seen once. Source material: a population of CD138-negative cells sorted from bone marrow. The source of these receptors is a donor at least 40 years old with multiple myeloma.

This clonotype was seen repeatedly, ten times or more. The chain carries TRBV29-1 and TRBJ2-5; TRBD2 aligns across 11 bases. After removal of 7 bases from V and 3 bases from J, the junction contained 4 bases not matched to a gene. From germline, CDR1 is SQVTM and CDR2 ANQGSEA. CDR3 size: 13 residues. CDR3 region: CSGQTSGEETQYF. In DNA form, the CDR3 reads TGCAGCGGGCAGACTAGCGGGGAAGAGACCCAGTACTTC.

This chain connects TRBV6-1 to TRBJ2-5; D is unclear. Trimming took 2 bases from V and 9 from J, leaving 22 bases between them. The CDR3 is 16 amino acids. Germline V lookup: CDR1 MNHNS, CDR2 SASEGT. CDR3: CASSELASDFEVSQYF. In DNA form, the CDR3 reads TGTGCCAGCAGTGAATTGGCGTCAGACTTTGAGGTGTCCCAGTACTTC.

This clonotype was picked up many times. The V call is TRBV7-9, the J call TRBJ2-1, with D unresolved. V lost 4 bases and J 5 bases, leaving 12 bases between the germline ends. The CDR3 is made up of 14 amino acids. Per germline, CDR1 SEHNR and CDR2 FQNEAQ (reference sequence). CDR3 sequence (DNA): TGTGCCAGCAGCTCCGGAAGTGTAAACAATGAGCAGTTCTTC. It encodes CASSSGSVNNEQFF.

This clonotype has a count of ten or more. The chain carries TRBV3-1 and TRBJ2-2; 9 nucleotides align to TRBD1. The V segment lost 2 bases and the J segment 1 base; nucleotides outside the gene matches: 2. The CDR3 runs 16 residues. Germline V gene sequence: CDR1 LGHDT, CDR2 YNNKEL (reference sequence). The CDR3 reads CASSQLDRGNTGELFF. The CDR3, as DNA: TGTGCCAGCAGCCAACTGGACAGGGGGAACACCGGGGAGCTGTTTTTT. The whole variable domain, remainder taken from reference TRBV3-1 and TRBJ2-2, is DTAVSQTPKYLVTQMGNDKSIKCEQNLGHDTMYWYKQDSKKFLKIMFSYNNKELIINETVPNRFSPKSPDKAHLNLHINSLELGDSAVYFCASSQLDRGNTGELFFGEGSRLTVL.

The chain recombines TRBV4-1 with TRBJ2-5; D is perhaps TRBD2 (5 bases). Germline V gene data show CDR1 as MGHRA and CDR2 as YSYEKL. Trimming shortened V by 1 base and J by 4 bases, and 13 bases separated the two germline ends. The CDR3 contains 15 residues. CDR3 protein: CASSQAFADSETQYF. The DNA of the CDR3 is TGCGCCAGCAGCCAAGCTTTCGCGGACTCAGAGACCCAGTACTTC.

The chain couples TRBV7-2 to TRBJ2-5; D unclear. V lost 0 bases and J lost 13, with 9 bases in between. This CDR3 contains 11 residues. The germline V gene has CDR1 SGHTA and CDR2 FQGNSA. CDR3 coding DNA: TGTGCCAGCAGCTTAGCAGGGTCTGGGTACTTC. Encoded protein: CASSLAGSGYF. Full variable domain (outside the CDR3, taken from reference TRBV7-2 and TRBJ2-5): GAGVSQSPSNKVTEKGKDVELRCDPISGHTALYWYRQSLGQGLEFLIYFQGNSAPDKSGLPSDRFSAERTGGSVSTLTIQRTQQEDSAVYLCASSLAGSGYFGPGTRLLVL.

This clonotype has at least ten counts. The rearrangement uses TRBV2 and TRBJ1-1, with unresolved D. Germline V gene sequence: CDR1 SNHLY, CDR2 FYNNEI. This CDR3 is 12 amino acids long. V lost 7 bases and J 7 bases, leaving 13 bases between the germline ends. CDR3 protein: CASKRSEFEAFF. CDR3 DNA sequence: TGTGCCAGCAAACGGAGTGAGTTTGAAGCTTTCTTT.

There are many counts of this clonotype. This rearrangement joins TRBV20-1 to TRBJ2-5; possible D gene TRBD2, 5 bases. The V end lost 3 bases, the J end lost 5 bases, and 7 bases lay between the germline ends. The CDR3 is 11 residues long. Germline CDR1 reads DFQATT; CDR2 reads SNEGSKA (reference sequence). This CDR3 is CSASGVETQYF. CDR3 in DNA: TGCAGTGCTAGCGGGGTGGAGACCCAGTACTTC.

A few counts support this clonotype. The V call is TRBV11-2, the J call TRBJ1-1; D perhaps matches TRBD1 (5 bases). The CDR3 covers 14 residues. Germline CDR1 reads SGHAT; CDR2 reads FQNNGV. The ends were cut back, 4 bases at V and 1 base at J, with 10 bases in the middle. The CDR3 sequence is CASSSGRANTEAFF. For the CDR3, the DNA is TGTGCCAGCAGCTCGGGACGGGCGAACACTGAAGCTTTCTTT.

This chain uses TRBV20-1 with TRBJ1-1; D call uncertain. Germline CDR1 DFQATT, CDR2 SNEGSKA (reference sequence). The CDR3 contains 13 residues. Trimming left V 5 bases short and J 2 bases short, with 12 bases between. CDR3 DNA: TGCAGTGCTTGCCAACCTTCAAACACTGAAGCTTTCTTT. Translated: CSACQPSNTEAFF.

There are many counts of this clonotype. The CDR3: CASSHLPGQTRSTEAFF. CDR3 DNA sequence: TGTGCCAGCAGCCATCTTCCCGGACAGACCCGATCCACTGAAGCTTTCTTT. The chain has TRBV3-1 and TRBJ1-1, with TRBD1 as a possible D gene (6 bases). Germline CDR1 is LGHDT and CDR2 is YNNKEL (reference sequence). The CDR3 is 17 residues long. The V and J ends lost 3 bases and 4 bases respectively, with 21 bases between them.

Turning to this clonotype: Sequence at one end of the junction differs from germline and may be a read error. J is TRBJ2-1 and V is TRBV7-9, with 15 bases aligning to TRBD2. The CDR3 contains 20 residues. Germline V gene data show CDR1 as SEHNR and CDR2 as FQNEAQ (reference sequence). This chain's CDR3 is CASSSPGLAGGRGSYNGQFF. The CDR3 bases are TGTGCCAGCAGCTCCCCGGGACTAGCGGGGGGCCGGGGCTCCTACAATGGGCAGTTCTTC.

This clonotype was observed many times. The CDR3 loop is CAISGTGGQGGTGELFF. In nucleotides, the CDR3 is TGTGCCATCAGCGGTACCGGGGGACAGGGAGGTACCGGGGAGCTGTTTTTT. This chain joins TRBV10-3 and TRBJ2-2; 9 bases map to TRBD1. Trimming removed 6 bases from V and 5 bases from J; junction bases left unmatched: 13. The CDR3 has 17 residues. Germline loops: CDR1 ENHRY, CDR2 SYGVKD.

This clonotype was picked up a small number of times. V usage is TRBV28 and J usage is TRBJ2-2, with TRBD2 as a possible D gene (5 bases). Germline loops: CDR1 MDHEN, CDR2 SYDVKM. This CDR3 spans 14 amino acids. Trimming stripped 7 bases from V and 2 bases from J, with 11 bases between. In DNA form, the CDR3 reads TGTGCCAGCATCGAGGGAGAAAACACCGGGGAGCTGTTTTTT. It codes for CASIEGENTGELFF.

The table lists this clonotype with many counts. The chain has TRBV13 and TRBJ2-7; D unresolved. V lost 5 bases and J lost 2, with 10 bases in between. This CDR3 is 13 amino acids long. Per the germline V gene, CDR1 is PRHDT and CDR2 is FYEKMQ (reference sequence). DNA of the CDR3: TGTGCCAGCAGCCCCCCGGCGGCCTACGAGCAGTACTTC. Residues: CASSPPAAYEQYF.

This clonotype was counted many times. The chain combines TRBV10-1 with TRBJ2-5; TRBD1 matches 8 bases. V shed 3 bases and J 5 bases; nucleotides not matched to a gene: 11. CDR3 length: 16 residues. CDR1 is WNHNN, CDR2 SYGVQD, per germline (reference sequence). In nucleotides, the CDR3 is TGCGCCAGCAGTGAAGGCCAGGGGGCAGGGGCGGAGACCCAGTACTTC. This gives the protein CASSEGQGAGAETQYF.

This clonotype was counted at least ten times. This chain connects TRBV6-5 to TRBJ2-3; 11 bases fit TRBD1. Germline CDR1 is MNHEY and CDR2 is SVGAGI. This CDR3 is built from 16 residues. The J segment lost 1 base and the V segment lost 7 bases, leaving 7 bases of the junction unmatched. The CDR3: CASTRTGGSGTDTQYF. CDR3 sequence (DNA): TGTGCCAGCACCAGGACAGGGGGCAGCGGCACAGATACGCAGTATTTT.

The chain links TRBV10-3 to TRBJ2-5; TRBD2 is a possible D gene (5 bases). This CDR3 comprises 11 residues. Trimming cost V 10 bases and J 4 bases, with 10 bases left between them. The germline V gene encodes CDR1 ENHRY and CDR2 SYGVKD. CDR3 nucleotides: TGTGCCACGGGGTCGGGAGAGACCCAGTACTTC. Translation gives CATGSGETQYF.

This clonotype was observed a handful of times. This sequence joins TRBV19 and TRBJ1-5; no definite D call. V lost 8 bases and J lost 7, with 15 bases in between. CDR1 is LNHDA and CDR2 is SQIVND in the germline V gene (reference sequence). This CDR3 has 13 amino acids. The CDR3 sequence is CASGLGRSQPQHF. CDR3 in DNA: TGTGCCAGTGGTCTTGGCAGGTCGCAGCCCCAGCATTTT.

About this clonotype itself: This may be a read error, as it is one base from a much larger clone. Given the absence of the conserved phenylalanine or tryptophan at the CDR3 end, a read error is likely. The rearrangement links TRBV30 to TRBJ1-2; unclear D gene. V lost 0 bases and J 0 bases, leaving 8 bases between the germline ends. CDR1 and CDR2 from the germline V gene are GTSNPN and SVGIG (reference sequence). The CDR3 extends over 14 amino acids. The CDR3 DNA is TGTGCCTGGAGTGTAGCGATTACTAACTATGGCTACACCCTC. Its translation is CAWSVAITNYGYTL.

In its sample, this clonotype was seen many times. The gene calls are TRBV3-1 and TRBJ2-7; the D is unclear. Germline loops: CDR1 LGHDT, CDR2 YNNKEL (reference sequence). V shed 0 bases and J shed 6 bases, with 6 bases lying between them. This CDR3 spans 12 amino acids. This chain's CDR3 is CASSQEKGEQYF. Written as DNA, the CDR3 is TGTGCCAGCAGCCAAGAAAAAGGCGAGCAGTACTTC.

This clonotype has a count of ten or more. The chain uses TRBV19 and TRBJ2-1; weak D call: TRBD2 (6 bases). Trimming shortened V by 3 bases and J by 10 bases, and 22 bases separated the two germline ends. This CDR3 region has 16 residues. Germline CDR1 and CDR2: LNHDA and SQIVND (reference sequence). Here the CDR3 DNA reads TGTGCCAGTAGTATTGGAGGGACCCTAACGGTCAGGGAGCAGTTCTTC. This encodes CASSIGGTLTVREQFF.

This clonotype was recorded at least ten times. J is TRBJ2-5 and V is TRBV11-1; D is possibly TRBD1 (7 bases). CDR3 length: 14 amino acids. V was cut by 0 bases and J by 4 bases, with 9 bases left in between. Germline assignment: CDR1 SGHAT and CDR2 FQDESV (reference sequence). Here the CDR3 reads CASSLARDRETQYF. The CDR3 region has the DNA TGTGCCAGCAGCTTAGCGCGGGACAGAGAGACCCAGTACTTC.

V gene TRBV7-8 combines with J gene TRBJ2-6; no clear D. CDR1 SGHVS and CDR2 FQNEAQ come from the germline V gene. V lost 0 bases, J lost 10 bases, and 4 bases lay in between. This CDR3 is 12 amino acids long. The CDR3, as DNA: TGTGCCAGCAGCTTAGCCTCAAACGTCCTGACTTTC. This codes for CASSLASNVLTF.

Notes on this clonotype: At one end the junction does not follow the germline gene, possibly because of a read error. The V gene is TRBV10-3, the J gene TRBJ2-3; D is possibly TRBD1 (6 bases). The CDR3 runs 14 residues. CDR1 is ENHRY, CDR2 SYGVKD, per germline. The CDR3 sequence: CASRDKLGTDTQYF. The CDR3 DNA sequence: TGCGCCAGCAGGGACAAACTGGGCACAGATACGCAGTATTTT.

Of note for this clonotype: The junction differs from germline at one of its ends, possibly a read error. The CDR3 region has the DNA TGTGCCAGCTCACCAGCTCAGGGGACAAAGACCTACGAGCTGTACTTC. Translated: CASSPAQGTKTYELYF. V is TRBV18 and J is TRBJ2-7; maybe TRBD1 (6 bases). The length of the CDR3 is 16 residues. From germline, CDR1 is KGHSH and CDR2 LQKENI.

This clonotype was detected ten times or more. The rearrangement links TRBV6-1 to TRBJ2-2; TRBD1 matches at 8 bases. V dropped 1 base and J dropped 6; count of bases not matched to a gene: 4. CDR3 length: 15 amino acids. CDR1 and CDR2 (germline): MNHNS, SASEGT. The CDR3 DNA sequence: TGTGCCAGCAGTGAAGGACAGGGGTGGTCCGGGGAGCTGTTTTTT. Encoded protein: CASSEGQGWSGELFF.